A selection of T cell receptor beta chains follows, all from one sample in a study of Ad26.COV2.S vaccination and SARS-CoV-2 variants. TCRdb keeps only in-frame clones here, not all; method: immunoSEQ multiplex PCR. This sample has some 420,000 clones, with approximately 87% found just once. This sample comprised peripheral blood, obtained in a trial of Ad26.COV2.S vaccine versus placebo. These TCRs come from a person between 18 and 60 years old who received the Ad26.COV2.S COVID-19 vaccine or a placebo. Each CDR3 is given with its conserved first and last residue. A D gene is named only where the DNA matches it firmly. A clone size is listed for some rows: how often the clone was seen (once, few, many), or a class if it is expanded.

size	D	V	J	DNA	CDR3
.	TRBD2	TRBV11-3	TRBJ2-7	TGTGCCAGCAGCGTAAGCGGGGGCCCAGGGTACGAGCAGTACTTC	CASSVSGGPGYEQYF
.	TRBD2	TRBV30	TRBJ2-3	TGTGCCTGGAGAACGGGGGGTACAGATACGCAGTATTTT	CAWRTGGTDTQYF
.	.	TRBV18	TRBJ1-2	TGTGCCAGCTCACCAGTTCTGGACAGTGGCTACACCTTC	CASSPVLDSGYTF
.	.	TRBV19	TRBJ2-1	TGTGCCAGTAGTATACAGGGATTCGTTGGGAATGAGCAGTTCTTC	CASSIQGFVGNEQFF
.	.	TRBV7-9	TRBJ2-5	TGTGCCAGCAGCACAACACATTCCCAAGAGACCCAGTACTTC	CASSTTHSQETQYF
.	.	TRBV7-2	TRBJ2-5	TGTGCCAGCAGCTTGTACAGGGTAGCAGAGACCCAGTACTTC	CASSLYRVAETQYF
.	.	TRBV3-1/TRBV3-2	TRBJ2-1	TGTGCCAGCAGCCAACGTCGCGGGCATGAGCAGTTCTTC	CASSQRRGHEQFF
.	.	TRBV6-2/TRBV6-3	TRBJ2-2	TGTGCCAGCAGTCCCACCGGGGGCGCGAACACCGGGGAGCTGTTTTTT	CASSPTGGANTGELFF
.	TRBD1	TRBV28	TRBJ1-2	TGTGCCAGCAGTTCTGGGACAGAATATGGCTACACCTTC	CASSSGTEYGYTF
once	.	TRBV29-1	TRBJ2-5	TGCAGCGTTGAAGTCTCGGGGTCCAGGGAGACCCAGTACTTC	CSVEVSGSRETQYF
.	TRBD1	TRBV28	TRBJ2-2	TGTGCCAGCAGTTATGGGACAGCGAACACCGGGGAGCTGTTTTTT	CASSYGTANTGELFF
.	.	TRBV20-1	TRBJ2-7	TGCAGTGCTAGAGGACCCTACGAGCAGTACTTC	CSARGPYEQYF
.	.	TRBV7-3	TRBJ2-5	TGTGCCAGCAGCTCCGGGACCGGGTGGGGGGAGACCCAGTACTTC	CASSSGTGWGETQYF